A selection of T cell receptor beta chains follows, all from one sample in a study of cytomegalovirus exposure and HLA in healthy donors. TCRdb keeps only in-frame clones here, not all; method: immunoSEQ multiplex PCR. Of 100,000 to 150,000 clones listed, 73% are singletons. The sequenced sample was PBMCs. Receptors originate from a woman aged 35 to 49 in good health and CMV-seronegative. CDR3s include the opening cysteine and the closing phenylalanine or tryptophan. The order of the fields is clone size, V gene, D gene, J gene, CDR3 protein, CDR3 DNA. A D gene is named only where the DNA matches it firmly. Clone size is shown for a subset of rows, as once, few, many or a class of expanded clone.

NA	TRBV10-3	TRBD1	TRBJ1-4	CAISESGTGGEKLFF	TGTGCCATCAGTGAGTCCGGGACAGGGGGTGAAAAACTGTTTTTT
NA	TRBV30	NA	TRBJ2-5	CAWTAGETQYF	TGTGCCTGGACTGCCGGGGAGACCCAGTACTTC
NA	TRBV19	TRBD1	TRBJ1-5	CASSNLGTGLYQPQHF	TGTGCCAGTAGCAACCTCGGGACAGGGCTATATCAGCCCCAGCATTTT
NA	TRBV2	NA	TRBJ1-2	CASSESGERRYGYTF	TGTGCCAGCAGTGAAAGCGGTGAACGGCGGTATGGCTACACCTTC
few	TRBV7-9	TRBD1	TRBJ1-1	CASSWTGGNTEAFF	TGTGCCAGCAGCTGGACAGGAGGGAACACTGAAGCTTTCTTT
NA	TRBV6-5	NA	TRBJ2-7	CASSKDPGSYEQYF	TGTGCCAGCAGCAAAGACCCGGGATCCTACGAGCAGTACTTC
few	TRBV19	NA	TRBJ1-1	CASSPWATGRGKDTEAFF	TGTGCCAGTAGTCCATGGGCGACAGGACGCGGCAAAGACACTGAAGCTTTCTTT
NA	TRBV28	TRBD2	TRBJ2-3	CASTPSLAGESDTQYF	TGTGCCAGCACCCCATCACTAGCGGGAGAGTCGGATACGCAGTATTTT
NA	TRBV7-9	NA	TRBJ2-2	CASSFSAGELFF	TGTGCCAGCAGCTTTTCAGCCGGGGAGCTGTTTTTT
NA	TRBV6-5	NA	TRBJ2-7	CASSYGQGGRYEQYF	TGTGCCAGCAGTTACGGTCAGGGCGGAAGATACGAGCAGTACTTC
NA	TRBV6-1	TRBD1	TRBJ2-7	CASSAGPQGAYEQYF	TGTGCCAGCAGTGCCGGCCCACAGGGGGCCTACGAGCAGTACTTC
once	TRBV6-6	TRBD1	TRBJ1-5	CAGQGNYRQPQHF	TGTGCGGGACAGGGAAATTATCGTCAGCCCCAGCATTTT
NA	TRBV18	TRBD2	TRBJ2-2	CASSPQTGGPSNTGELFF	TGTGCCAGCTCACCACAGACGGGAGGGCCCTCTAACACCGGGGAGCTGTTTTTT
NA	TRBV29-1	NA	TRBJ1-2	CSVEWDGGYYGYTF	TGCAGCGTTGAATGGGACGGAGGGTACTATGGCTACACCTTC
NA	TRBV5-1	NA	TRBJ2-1	CASSLAGGTAYNEQFF	TGCGCCAGCAGCTTGGCCGGCGGGACAGCCTACAATGAGCAGTTCTTC
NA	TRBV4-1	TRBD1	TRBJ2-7	CASSQALGDRGIYEQYF	TGCGCCAGCAGCCAAGCTCTAGGGGACAGGGGGATCTACGAGCAGTACTTC
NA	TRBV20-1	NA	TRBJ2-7	CSAGQSREQYF	TGCAGTGCTGGACAATCTCGGGAGCAGTACTTC
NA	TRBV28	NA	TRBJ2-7	CASSPAWGQTYEQYF	TGTGCCAGCAGTCCCGCGTGGGGGCAGACCTACGAGCAGTACTTC
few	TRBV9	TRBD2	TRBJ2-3	CASSVGVAGGRDTQYF	TGTGCCAGCAGCGTAGGGGTCGCGGGGGGGCGGGATACGCAGTATTTT
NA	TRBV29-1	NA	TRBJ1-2	CSASSVSTYGYTF	TGCAGCGCGTCTTCTGTGAGTACCTATGGCTACACCTTC
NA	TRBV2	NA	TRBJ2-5	CASSRETQYF	TGTGCCAGCAGCCGAGAGACCCAGTACTTC
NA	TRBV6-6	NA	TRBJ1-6	CASSSDRNSYNSPLHF	TGTGCCAGCAGCTCCGACAGGAACTCCTATAATTCACCCCTCCACTTT
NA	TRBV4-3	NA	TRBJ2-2	CASSLLGPRGTGELFF	TGCGCCAGCAGCCTCCTTGGACCCAGGGGCACCGGGGAGCTGTTTTTT
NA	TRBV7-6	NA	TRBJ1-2	CASGGGQGNPNYGYTF	TGTGCCAGCGGGGGGGGGCAGGGGAACCCCAACTATGGCTACACCTTC
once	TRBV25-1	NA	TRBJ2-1	CASSIGGGSYNEQFF	TGTGCCAGCAGTATCGGGGGAGGTTCCTACAATGAGCAGTTCTTC
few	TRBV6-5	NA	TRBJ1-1	CASSLYLQGHTEAFF	TGTGCCAGCAGTCTCTATCTTCAGGGCCACACTGAAGCTTTCTTT
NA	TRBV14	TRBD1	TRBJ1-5	CASSQLEDRGNQPQHF	TGTGCCAGCAGCCAATTAGAGGACAGGGGCAATCAGCCCCAGCATTTT
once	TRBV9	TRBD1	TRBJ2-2	CASSPTGQGGNTGELFF	TGTGCCAGCAGCCCTACTGGACAGGGAGGCAACACCGGGGAGCTGTTTTTT
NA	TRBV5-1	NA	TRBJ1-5	CASSEQVDQPQHF	TGCGCCAGCAGCGAACAGGTGGATCAGCCCCAGCATTTT
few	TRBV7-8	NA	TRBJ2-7	CASSLTMDSVYEQYF	TGTGCCAGCAGCCTTACAATGGACAGCGTCTACGAGCAGTACTTC
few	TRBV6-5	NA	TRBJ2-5	CASSYGLASRETQYF	TGTGCCAGCAGTTATGGGCTAGCGAGTAGAGAGACCCAGTACTTC